The 6 T cell receptor beta chains given below trace back to one sample, sequenced in a study of blood T cell repertoires in COVID-19. The assay was immunoSEQ multiplex PCR, and TCRdb's table has in-frame clones only and misses some. The sample has roughly 86,000 clones; 90% to 95% are singletons. The sequenced material came from peripheral blood. The receptors shown here come from a woman in her 50s in a cohort sampled during active COVID-19.

The genes are TRBV27 and TRBJ1-1; D is unresolved. Germline V CDR1 and CDR2: MNHEY, SMNVEV (reference sequence). This CDR3 comprises 15 residues. V was clipped by 6 bases and J by 1 base, with 15 bases between them. CDR3 amino acids: CASSLTPSGNTEAFF. The CDR3 DNA sequence: TGTGCCAGCAGCCTAACACCTTCAGGGAACACTGAAGCTTTCTTT.

Details on this clone: At one end, the junction sequence differs from germline, possibly due to a read error. The chain carries TRBV11-3 and TRBJ2-2; TRBD1 aligns across 10 bases. The germline V gene encodes CDR1 SGHNT and CDR2 YENEEA. The CDR3 spans 15 residues. In DNA form, the CDR3 reads TGTGCCAGCAGCCCCCGGGACAGGGGCACCGAGGAGCTGTTTTTT. This gives the protein CASSPRDRGTEELFF. Using reference TRBV11-3 and TRBJ2-2 for the parts outside the CDR3, the full variable domain is EAGVVQSPRYKIIEKKQPVAFWCNPISGHNTLYWYLQNLGQGPELLIRYENEEAVDDSQLPKDRFSAERLKGVDSTLKIQPAELGDSAVYLCASSPRDRGTEELFFGEGSRLTVL.

As for this clone: At one end the junction does not follow the germline gene, possibly because of a read error. The chain recombines TRBV5-1 with TRBJ2-2, with TRBD2 identical over 8 bases. Per the germline V gene, CDR1 is SGHRS and CDR2 is YFSETQ. The CDR3 length is 16 residues. The CDR3 spells CARSGGPGGNTGELFF. The DNA of the CDR3 is TGCGCCCGCAGCGGGGGCCCGGGGGGGAACACCGGGGAGCTGTTTTTT.

This chain connects TRBV27 to TRBJ2-7, with a possible D match to TRBD1 (5 bases). V shed 3 bases and J shed 0 bases, with 9 bases lying between them. Per germline, CDR1 MNHEY and CDR2 SMNVEV (reference sequence). The CDR3 loop spans 14 amino acids. CDR3 in amino acids: CASSFSGNSYEQYF. The CDR3 nucleotides read TGTGCCAGCAGTTTCTCAGGGAACTCCTACGAGCAGTACTTC.

This chain connects TRBV28 to TRBJ2-3; the D gene is possibly TRBD2 (6 bases). Trimming removed 8 bases at V and 3 bases at J, with 18 bases between. The germline V gene has CDR1 MDHEN and CDR2 SYDVKM. The length of the CDR3 is 15 residues. Here the CDR3 DNA reads TGTGCCAGCTTTCTGGGGGGAGCCGTTACAGATACGCAGTATTTT. Translation gives CASFLGGAVTDTQYF.

V gene TRBV6-6 combines with J gene TRBJ1-3, with 8 bases identical to TRBD1. Germline-derived CDR1 and CDR2 are MNHNY and SVGAGI (reference sequence). The CDR3 totals 14 residues. The junction had 3 bases not matched to a gene; V was cut back by 5 bases and J by 3 bases. CDR3: CASSNRGYGNTIYF. In DNA form, the CDR3 reads TGTGCCAGCAGTAACAGGGGGTATGGAAACACCATATATTTT.